This TCR beta chain was observed in a study of blood T cell repertoires in COVID-19. Assay used: immunoSEQ multiplex PCR; TCRdb lists only in-frame clones, some missing. The sample yields about 230,000 clones, around nine tenths seen once. Germline V gene sequence: CDR1 MNHEY, CDR2 SVGAGI. Trimming pared 2 bases from V and 7 bases from J, leaving 9 bases between. This CDR3 has 13 amino acids. The receptor was isolated from a woman aged 25 to 45 with acute COVID-19. V and J are TRBV6-5 and TRBJ1-5; D is perhaps TRBD1 (5 bases). What was sequenced was PBMCs or T cells enriched from blood (not recorded which). The CDR3: CASSYDQGQPQHF. CDR3 nucleotide sequence: TGTGCCAGCAGTTACGACCAGGGACAGCCCCAGCATTTT.